These 5 T cell receptor beta chains were all obtained from the same sample, sequenced in a study of T cell responses to AZD1222 COVID-19 vaccine. The assay was immunoSEQ multiplex PCR, and TCRdb's table has in-frame clones only and misses some. The table includes around 130,000 clones, 90% to 95% detected once. Sequences were derived from peripheral blood, sampled on day 0 of AZD1222 vaccination. The receptors originated from an adult in good health.

J is TRBJ2-2 and V is TRBV19; 7 nucleotides agree with TRBD2. CDR3 length: 14 amino acids. Germline loops: CDR1 LNHDA, CDR2 SQIVND (reference sequence). After removal of 1 base from V and 6 bases from J, the junction contained 2 bases not matched to a gene. The CDR3 region is CASSIVSGAGELFF. The CDR3 DNA follows: TGTGCCAGTAGTATAGTGAGCGGGGCCGGGGAGCTGTTTTTT.

V and J are TRBV5-1 and TRBJ2-7; D possibly corresponds to TRBD2 (5 bases). Trimming stripped 2 bases from V and 6 bases from J, with 15 bases between. In germline, CDR1 is SGHRS, CDR2 YFSETQ. CDR3 length: 14 amino acids. DNA for the CDR3: TGCGCCAGCAGCTTAGAGAGCGCGGGCTCCGAGCAGTACTTC. The encoded protein is CASSLESAGSEQYF.

The chain recombines TRBV19 with TRBJ1-3; possible D gene TRBD1, 6 bases. This CDR3 has 13 residues. Germline V CDR1 and CDR2: LNHDA, SQIVND (reference sequence). V lost 5 bases and J 6 bases, leaving 11 bases between the germline ends. CDR3 bases: TGTGCCAGTAGTCCACAGGGTGAAAACACCATATATTTT. Protein product: CASSPQGENTIYF.

This rearrangement joins TRBV5-8 to TRBJ2-7; D not certain. The germline V and J ends were trimmed by 4 bases and 3 bases, with 5 bases remaining between them. Germline V CDR1 and CDR2: SGHTS, YDEGEE. The CDR3 loop spans 11 amino acids. CDR3 protein: CASSPFYEQYF. In DNA form, the CDR3 reads TGTGCCAGCAGCCCCTTCTACGAGCAGTACTTC.

The V and J genes are TRBV28 and TRBJ1-4; 8 bases map to TRBD1. The CDR3 has 13 residues. The junction had 5 bases not matched to a gene; V was cut back by 7 bases and J by 7 bases. Germline loops: CDR1 MDHEN, CDR2 SYDVKM. Here the CDR3 reads CASITGGGEKLFF. In DNA form, the CDR3 reads TGTGCCAGCATCACAGGGGGGGGTGAAAAACTGTTTTTT. The whole variable domain, remainder taken from reference TRBV28 and TRBJ1-4, is DVKVTQSSRYLVKRTGEKVFLECVQDMDHENMFWYRQDPGLGLRLIYFSYDVKMKEKGDIPEGYSVSREKKERFSLILESASTNQTSMYLCASITGGGEKLFFGSGTQLSVL.